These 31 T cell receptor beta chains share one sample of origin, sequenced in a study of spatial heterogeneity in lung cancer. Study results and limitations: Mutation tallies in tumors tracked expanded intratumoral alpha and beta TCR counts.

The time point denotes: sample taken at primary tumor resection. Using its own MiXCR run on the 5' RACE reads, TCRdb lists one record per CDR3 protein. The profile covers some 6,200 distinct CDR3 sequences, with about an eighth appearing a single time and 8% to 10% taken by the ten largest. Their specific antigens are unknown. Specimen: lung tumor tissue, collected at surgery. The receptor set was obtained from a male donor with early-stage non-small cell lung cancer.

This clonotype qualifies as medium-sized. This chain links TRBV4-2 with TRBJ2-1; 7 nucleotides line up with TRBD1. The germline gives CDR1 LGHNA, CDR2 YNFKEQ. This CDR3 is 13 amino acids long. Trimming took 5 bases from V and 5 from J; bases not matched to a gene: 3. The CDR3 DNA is TGTGCCAGCAGCTCACAGGGGAACAATGAGCAGTTCTTC. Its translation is CASSSQGNNEQFF.

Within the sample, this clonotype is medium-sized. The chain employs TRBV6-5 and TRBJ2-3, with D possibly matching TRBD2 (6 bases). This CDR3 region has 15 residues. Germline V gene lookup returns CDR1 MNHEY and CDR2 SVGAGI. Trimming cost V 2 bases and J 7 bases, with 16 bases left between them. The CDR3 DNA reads TGTGCCAGCAGTTACGGGACTCCCCGTTTATATACGCAGTATTTT. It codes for CASSYGTPRLYTQYF.

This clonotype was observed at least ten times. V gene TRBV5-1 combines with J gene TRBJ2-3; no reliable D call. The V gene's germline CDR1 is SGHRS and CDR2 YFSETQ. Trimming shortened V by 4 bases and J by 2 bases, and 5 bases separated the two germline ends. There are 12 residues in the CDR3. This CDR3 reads CASSLITDTQYF. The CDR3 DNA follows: TGCGCCAGCAGCCTAATCACAGATACGCAGTATTTT. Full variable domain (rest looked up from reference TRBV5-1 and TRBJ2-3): KAGVTQTPRYLIKTRGQQVTLSCSPISGHRSVSWYQQTPGQGLQFLFEYFSETQRNKGNFPGRFSGRQFSNSRSEMNVSTLELGDSALYLCASSLITDTQYFGPGTRLTVL.

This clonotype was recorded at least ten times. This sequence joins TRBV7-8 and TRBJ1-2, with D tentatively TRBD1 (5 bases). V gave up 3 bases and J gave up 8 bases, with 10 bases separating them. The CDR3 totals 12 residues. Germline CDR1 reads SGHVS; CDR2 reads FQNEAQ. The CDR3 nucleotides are TGTGCCAGCAGCTTGGTAGGGGACGGCTACACCTTC. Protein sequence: CASSLVGDGYTF.

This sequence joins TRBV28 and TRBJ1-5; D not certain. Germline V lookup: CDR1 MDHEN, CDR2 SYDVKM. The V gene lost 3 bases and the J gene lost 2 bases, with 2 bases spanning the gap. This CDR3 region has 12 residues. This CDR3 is CASSLGNQPQHF. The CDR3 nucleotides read TGTGCCAGCAGTTTGGGCAATCAGCCCCAGCATTTT.

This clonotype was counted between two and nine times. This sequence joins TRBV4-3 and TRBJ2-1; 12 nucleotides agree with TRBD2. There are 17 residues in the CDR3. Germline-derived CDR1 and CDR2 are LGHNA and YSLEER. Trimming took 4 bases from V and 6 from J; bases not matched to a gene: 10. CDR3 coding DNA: TGCGCCAGCAGCCTTGTTGGACTAGCGGGAACTTCCAATGAGCAGTTCTTC. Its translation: CASSLVGLAGTSNEQFF.

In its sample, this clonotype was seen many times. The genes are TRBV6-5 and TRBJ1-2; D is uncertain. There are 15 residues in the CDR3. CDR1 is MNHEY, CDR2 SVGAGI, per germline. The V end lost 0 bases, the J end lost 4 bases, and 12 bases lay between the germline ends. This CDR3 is CASSYSKNSLYGYTF. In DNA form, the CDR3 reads TGTGCCAGCAGTTACTCGAAGAACAGTCTCTATGGCTACACCTTC.

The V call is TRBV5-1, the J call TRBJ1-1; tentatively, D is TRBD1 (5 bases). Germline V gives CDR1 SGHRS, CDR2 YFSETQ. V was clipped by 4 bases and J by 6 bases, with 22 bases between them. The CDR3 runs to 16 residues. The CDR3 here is CASSDGLAREGAEAFF. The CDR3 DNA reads TGCGCCAGCAGCGACGGTTTGGCCAGGGAGGGCGCTGAAGCTTTCTTT.

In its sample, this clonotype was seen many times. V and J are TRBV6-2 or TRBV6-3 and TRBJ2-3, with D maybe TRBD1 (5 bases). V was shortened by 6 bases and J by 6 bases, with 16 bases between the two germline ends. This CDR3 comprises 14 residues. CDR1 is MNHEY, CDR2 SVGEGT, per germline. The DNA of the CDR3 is TGTGCCAGCAGCATTTTGGGGCCAAGGGATACGCAGTATTTT. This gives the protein CASSILGPRDTQYF.

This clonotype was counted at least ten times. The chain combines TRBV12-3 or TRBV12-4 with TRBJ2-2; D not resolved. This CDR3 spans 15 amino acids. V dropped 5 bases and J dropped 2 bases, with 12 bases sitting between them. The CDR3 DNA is TGTGCCAGCAGTCGGACGGTGATCAACACCGGGGAGCTGTTTTTT. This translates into CASSRTVINTGELFF.

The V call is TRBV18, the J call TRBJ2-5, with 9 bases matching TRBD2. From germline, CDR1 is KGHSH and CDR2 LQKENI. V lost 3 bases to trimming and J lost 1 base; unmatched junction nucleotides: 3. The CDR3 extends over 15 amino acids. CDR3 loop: CASSPGAGGQETQYF. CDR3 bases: TGTGCCAGCTCACCTGGAGCGGGAGGCCAAGAGACCCAGTACTTC.

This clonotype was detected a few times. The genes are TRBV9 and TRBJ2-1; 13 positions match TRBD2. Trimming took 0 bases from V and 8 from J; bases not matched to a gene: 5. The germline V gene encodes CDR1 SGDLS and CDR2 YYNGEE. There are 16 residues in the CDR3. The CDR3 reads CASSVGTSGRLDEQFF. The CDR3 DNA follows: TGTGCCAGCAGCGTAGGGACTAGCGGGAGATTAGATGAGCAGTTCTTC.

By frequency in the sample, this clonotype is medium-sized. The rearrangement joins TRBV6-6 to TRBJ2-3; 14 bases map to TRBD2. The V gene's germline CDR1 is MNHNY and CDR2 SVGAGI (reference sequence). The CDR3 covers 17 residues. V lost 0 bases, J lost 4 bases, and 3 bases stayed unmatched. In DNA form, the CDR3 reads TGTGCCAGCAGTTACTCGAGGGGACTAGCGGGGGCAGATACGCAGTATTTT. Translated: CASSYSRGLAGADTQYF.

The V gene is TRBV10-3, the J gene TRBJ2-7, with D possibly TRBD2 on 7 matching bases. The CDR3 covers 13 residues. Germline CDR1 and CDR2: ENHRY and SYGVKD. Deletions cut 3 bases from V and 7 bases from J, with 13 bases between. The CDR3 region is CAISEGGEREQYF. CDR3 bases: TGTGCCATCAGTGAAGGGGGGGAGAGGGAGCAGTACTTC.

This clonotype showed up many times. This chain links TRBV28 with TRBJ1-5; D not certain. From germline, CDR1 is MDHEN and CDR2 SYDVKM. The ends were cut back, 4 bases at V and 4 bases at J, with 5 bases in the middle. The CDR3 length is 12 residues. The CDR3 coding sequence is TGTGCCAGCAGTTCCATGAATCAGCCCCAGCATTTT. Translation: CASSSMNQPQHF.

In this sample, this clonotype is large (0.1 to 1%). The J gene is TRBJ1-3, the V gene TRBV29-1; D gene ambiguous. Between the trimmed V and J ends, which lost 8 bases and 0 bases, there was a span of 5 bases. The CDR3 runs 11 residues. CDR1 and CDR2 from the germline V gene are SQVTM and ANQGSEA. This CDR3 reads CSLLSGNTIYF. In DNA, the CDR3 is TGCAGCCTACTCTCTGGAAACACCATATATTTT.

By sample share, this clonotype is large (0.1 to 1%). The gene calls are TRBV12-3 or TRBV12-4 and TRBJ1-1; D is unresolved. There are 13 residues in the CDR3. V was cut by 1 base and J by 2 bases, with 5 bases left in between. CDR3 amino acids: CASSLVDNTEAFF. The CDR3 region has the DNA TGTGCCAGCAGTTTAGTGGATAACACTGAAGCTTTCTTT.

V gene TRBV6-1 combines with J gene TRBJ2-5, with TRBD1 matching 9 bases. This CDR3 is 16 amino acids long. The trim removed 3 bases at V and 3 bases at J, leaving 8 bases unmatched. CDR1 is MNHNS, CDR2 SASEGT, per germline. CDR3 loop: CASSEDRGAPEETQYF. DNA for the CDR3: TGTGCCAGCAGTGAGGACAGGGGCGCTCCAGAAGAGACCCAGTACTTC.

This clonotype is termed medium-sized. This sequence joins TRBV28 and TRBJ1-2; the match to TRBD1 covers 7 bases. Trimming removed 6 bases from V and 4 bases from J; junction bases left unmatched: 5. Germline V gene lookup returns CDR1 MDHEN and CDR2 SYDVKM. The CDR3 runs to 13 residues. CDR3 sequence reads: CASRRTGGYGYTF. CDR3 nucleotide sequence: TGTGCCAGCAGAAGGACAGGAGGCTATGGCTACACCTTC.

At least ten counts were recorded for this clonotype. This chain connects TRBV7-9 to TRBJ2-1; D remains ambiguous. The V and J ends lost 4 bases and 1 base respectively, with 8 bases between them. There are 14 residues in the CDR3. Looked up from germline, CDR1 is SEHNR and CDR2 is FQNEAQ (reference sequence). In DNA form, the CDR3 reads TGTGCCAGCAGCTCCCTAGGATCCTACAATGAGCAGTTCTTC. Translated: CASSSLGSYNEQFF.

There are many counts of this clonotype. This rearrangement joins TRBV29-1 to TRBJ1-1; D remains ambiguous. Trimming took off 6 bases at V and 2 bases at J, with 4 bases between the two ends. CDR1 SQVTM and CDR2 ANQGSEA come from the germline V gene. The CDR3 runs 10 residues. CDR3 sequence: CSVANTEAFF. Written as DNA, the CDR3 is TGCAGCGTAGCTAACACTGAAGCTTTCTTT.

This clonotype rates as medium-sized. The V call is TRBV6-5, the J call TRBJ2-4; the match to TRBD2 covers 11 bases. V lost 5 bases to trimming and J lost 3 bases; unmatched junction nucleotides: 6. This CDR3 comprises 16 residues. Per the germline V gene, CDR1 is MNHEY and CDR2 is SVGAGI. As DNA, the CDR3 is TGTGCCAGCAGTCCCATTCTAGCGGGAGGCAAAAACATTCAGTACTTC. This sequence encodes CASSPILAGGKNIQYF.

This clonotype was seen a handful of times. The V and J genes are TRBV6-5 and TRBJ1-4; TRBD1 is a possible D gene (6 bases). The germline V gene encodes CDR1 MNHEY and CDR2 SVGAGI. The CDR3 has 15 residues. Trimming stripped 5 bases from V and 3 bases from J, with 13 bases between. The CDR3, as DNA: TGTGCCAGCAGTAAAAGGACAGCGCCTAATGAAAAACTGTTTTTT. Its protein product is CASSKRTAPNEKLFF.

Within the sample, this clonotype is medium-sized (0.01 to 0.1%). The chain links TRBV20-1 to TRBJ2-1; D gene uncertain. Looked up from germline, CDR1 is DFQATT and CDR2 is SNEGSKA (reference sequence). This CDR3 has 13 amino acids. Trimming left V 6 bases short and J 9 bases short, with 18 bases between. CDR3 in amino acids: CSAITTHSIEQFF. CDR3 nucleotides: TGCAGTGCGATTACTACTCATTCGATTGAGCAGTTCTTC.

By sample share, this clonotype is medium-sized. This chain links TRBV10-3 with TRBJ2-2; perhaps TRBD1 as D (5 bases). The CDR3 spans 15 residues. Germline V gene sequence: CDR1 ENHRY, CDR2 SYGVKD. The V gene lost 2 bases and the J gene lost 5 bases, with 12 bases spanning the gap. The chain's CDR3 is CAISERKGATGELFF. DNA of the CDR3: TGTGCCATCAGTGAGCGTAAAGGGGCGACCGGGGAGCTGTTTTTT.

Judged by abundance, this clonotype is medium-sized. CDR3 DNA: TGTGCCAGCAAACCCAGGTCAGGGGTGAACACTGAAGCTTTCTTT. It codes for CASKPRSGVNTEAFF. The gene calls are TRBV12-3 or TRBV12-4 and TRBJ1-1; possibly TRBD1 for D (6 bases). CDR3 length: 15 amino acids. V lost 7 bases and J lost 0, with 15 bases in between.

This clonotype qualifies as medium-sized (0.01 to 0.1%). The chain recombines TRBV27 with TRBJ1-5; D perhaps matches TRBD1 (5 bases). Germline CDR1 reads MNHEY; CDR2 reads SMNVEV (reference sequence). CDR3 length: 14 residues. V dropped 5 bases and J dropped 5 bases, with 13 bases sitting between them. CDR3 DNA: TGTGCCAGCAGTACTCGCCCGACAGATCAGCCCCAGCATTTT. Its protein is CASSTRPTDQPQHF.

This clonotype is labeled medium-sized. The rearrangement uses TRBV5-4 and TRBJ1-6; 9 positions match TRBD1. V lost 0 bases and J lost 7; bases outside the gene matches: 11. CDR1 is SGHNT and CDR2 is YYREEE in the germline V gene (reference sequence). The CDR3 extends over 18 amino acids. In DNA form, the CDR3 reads TGTGCCAGCAGCTTGGCTGGAGGGACAGGGCTTGGGAATTCACCCCTCCACTTT. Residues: CASSLAGGTGLGNSPLHF.

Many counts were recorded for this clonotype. In DNA, the CDR3 is TGTGCCAGCAGTGGAGAGGGGAGACTCGGTCAGCCCCAGCATTTT. Amino acids: CASSGEGRLGQPQHF. The J gene is TRBJ1-5, the V gene TRBV2; weak D call: TRBD1 (5 bases). Germline V CDR1 and CDR2: SNHLY, FYNNEI. The CDR3 is 15 amino acids. V was pared by 4 bases and J by 6 bases, with 16 bases between.

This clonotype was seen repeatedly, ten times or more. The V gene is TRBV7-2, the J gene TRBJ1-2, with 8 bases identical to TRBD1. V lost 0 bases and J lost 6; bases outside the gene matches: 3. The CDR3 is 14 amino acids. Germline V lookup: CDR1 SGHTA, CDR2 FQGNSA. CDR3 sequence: CASSLAMGQDGYTF. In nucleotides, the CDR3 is TGTGCCAGCAGCTTAGCGATGGGACAGGATGGCTACACCTTC.

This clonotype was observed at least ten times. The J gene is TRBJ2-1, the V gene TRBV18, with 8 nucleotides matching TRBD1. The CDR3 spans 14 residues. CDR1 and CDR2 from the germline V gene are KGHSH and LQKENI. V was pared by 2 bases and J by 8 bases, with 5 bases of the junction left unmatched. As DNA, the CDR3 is TGTGCCAGCTCACCAAGGACAGGGTTAGATGAGCAGTTCTTC. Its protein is CASSPRTGLDEQFF.